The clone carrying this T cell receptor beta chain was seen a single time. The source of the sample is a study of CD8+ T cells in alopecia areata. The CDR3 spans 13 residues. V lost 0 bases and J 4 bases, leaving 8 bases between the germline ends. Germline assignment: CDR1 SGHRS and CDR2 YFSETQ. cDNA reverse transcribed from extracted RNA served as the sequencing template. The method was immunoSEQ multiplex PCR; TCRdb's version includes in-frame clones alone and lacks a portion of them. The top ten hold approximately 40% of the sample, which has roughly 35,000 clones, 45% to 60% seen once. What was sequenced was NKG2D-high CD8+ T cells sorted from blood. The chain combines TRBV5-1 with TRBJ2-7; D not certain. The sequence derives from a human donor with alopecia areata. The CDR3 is CASSLDERYEQYF. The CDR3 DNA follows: TGCGCCAGCAGCTTGGACGAGAGGTACGAGCAGTACTTC.